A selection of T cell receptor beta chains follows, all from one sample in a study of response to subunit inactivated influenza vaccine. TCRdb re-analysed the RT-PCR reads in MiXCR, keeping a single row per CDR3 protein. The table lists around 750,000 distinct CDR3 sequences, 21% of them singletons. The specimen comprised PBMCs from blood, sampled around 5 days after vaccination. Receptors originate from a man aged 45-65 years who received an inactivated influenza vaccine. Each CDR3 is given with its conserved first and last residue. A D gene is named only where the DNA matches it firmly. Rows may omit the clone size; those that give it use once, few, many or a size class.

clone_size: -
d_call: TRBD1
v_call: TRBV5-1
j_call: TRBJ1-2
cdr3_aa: CASSPTPGQGYYGYTF
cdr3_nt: TGCGCCAGCAGCCCAACCCCGGGACAGGGATACTATGGCTACACCTTC

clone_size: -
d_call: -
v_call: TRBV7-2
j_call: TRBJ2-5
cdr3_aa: CASSPLASAQYF
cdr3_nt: TGTGCCAGCAGCCCGTTGGCATCGGCCCAGTACTTC

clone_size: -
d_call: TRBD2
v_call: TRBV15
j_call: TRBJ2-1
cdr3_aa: CATSRDVGLATNEQFF
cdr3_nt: TGTGCCACCAGCAGAGATGTGGGACTAGCGACAAATGAGCAGTTCTTC

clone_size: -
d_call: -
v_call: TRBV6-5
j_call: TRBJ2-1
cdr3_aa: CASSYSYKSSYNEQFF
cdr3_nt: TGTGCCAGCAGTTACTCGTACAAGAGCTCCTACAATGAGCAGTTCTTC

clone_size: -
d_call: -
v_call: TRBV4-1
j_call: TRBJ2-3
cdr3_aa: CASSQRIVTGDTQYF
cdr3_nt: TGCGCCAGCAGCCAGAGAATCGTTACAGGAGATACGCAGTATTTT

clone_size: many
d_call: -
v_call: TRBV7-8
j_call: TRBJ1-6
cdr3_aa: CASSSKEAGSNSPLHF
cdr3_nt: TGTGCCAGCAGCTCGAAGGAGGCAGGGTCTAATTCACCCCTCCACTTT

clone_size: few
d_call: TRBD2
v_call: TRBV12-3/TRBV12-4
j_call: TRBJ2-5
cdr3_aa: CASSPQGLGQETQYF
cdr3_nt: TGTGCCAGCAGTCCTCAGGGACTAGGGCAAGAGACCCAGTACTTC

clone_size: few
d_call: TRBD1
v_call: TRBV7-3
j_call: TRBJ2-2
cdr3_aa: CASGTGNTGELFF
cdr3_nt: TGTGCCAGCGGGACAGGGAACACCGGGGAGCTGTTTTTT

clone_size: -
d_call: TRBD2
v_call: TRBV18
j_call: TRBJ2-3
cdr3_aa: CASSPRSLAGGPDTQYF
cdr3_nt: TGTGCCAGCTCACCACGTAGCCTAGCGGGGGGGCCAGATACGCAGTATTTT

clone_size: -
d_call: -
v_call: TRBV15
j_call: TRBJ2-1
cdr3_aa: CATSGGVIYNEQFF
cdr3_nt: TGTGCCACCAGCGGCGGGGTCATATACAATGAGCAGTTCTTC

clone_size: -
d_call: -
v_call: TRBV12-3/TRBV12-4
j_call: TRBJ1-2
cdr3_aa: CASSYVINYGYTF
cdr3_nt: TGTGCCAGCAGTTATGTAATTAACTATGGCTACACCTTC

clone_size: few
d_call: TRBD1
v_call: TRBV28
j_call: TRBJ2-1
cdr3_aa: CASTAAGTGINEQFF
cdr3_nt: TGTGCCAGCACCGCGGCCGGGACAGGGATAAATGAGCAGTTCTTC

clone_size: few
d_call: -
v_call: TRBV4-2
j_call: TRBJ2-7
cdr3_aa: CASSQFRGYEQYF
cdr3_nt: TGTGCCAGCAGCCAGTTCAGAGGGTACGAGCAGTACTTC

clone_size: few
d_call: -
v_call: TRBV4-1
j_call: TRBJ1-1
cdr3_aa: CASSQVVSVNTEAFF
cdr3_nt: TGCGCCAGCAGCCAAGTCGTCAGTGTGAACACTGAAGCTTTCTTT

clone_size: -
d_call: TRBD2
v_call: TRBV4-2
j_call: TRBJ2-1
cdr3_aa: CASSQEWTSGTLVDEQFF
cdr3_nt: TGTGCCAGCAGCCAAGAGTGGACTAGCGGGACCCTCGTGGATGAGCAGTTCTTC

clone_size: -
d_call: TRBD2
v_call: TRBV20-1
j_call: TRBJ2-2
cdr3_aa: CSAYSSGRTGELFF
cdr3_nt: TGCAGTGCTTACTCTAGCGGTAGAACCGGGGAGCTGTTTTTT

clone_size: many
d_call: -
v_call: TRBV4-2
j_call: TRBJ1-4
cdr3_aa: CASSQERAGANEKLFF
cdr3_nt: TGTGCCAGCAGCCAAGAAAGGGCGGGTGCTAATGAAAAACTGTTTTTT

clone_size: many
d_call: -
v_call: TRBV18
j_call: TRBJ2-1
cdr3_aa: CASSPTRNEQFF
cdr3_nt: TGTGCCAGCTCACCTACTCGGAATGAGCAGTTCTTC

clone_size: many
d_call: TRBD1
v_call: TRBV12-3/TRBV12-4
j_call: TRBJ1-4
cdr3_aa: CASSADRAREKLFF
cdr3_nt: TGTGCCAGCAGTGCGGACAGGGCTCGGGAAAAACTGTTTTTT

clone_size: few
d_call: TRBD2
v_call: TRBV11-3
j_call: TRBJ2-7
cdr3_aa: CASSLTSGVAYEQYF
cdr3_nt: TGTGCCAGCAGCTTAACTAGCGGGGTAGCCTACGAGCAGTACTTC

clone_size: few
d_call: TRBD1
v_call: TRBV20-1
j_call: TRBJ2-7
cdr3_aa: CSAREDRALSGEQYF
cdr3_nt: TGCAGTGCTAGAGAGGACAGGGCGTTAAGTGGCGAGCAGTACTTC

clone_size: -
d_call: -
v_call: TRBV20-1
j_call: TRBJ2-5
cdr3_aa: CSARDMVVVPPVRNKETQYF
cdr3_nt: TGCAGTGCTAGAGATATGGTGGTGGTCCCTCCTGTGCGGAACAAAGAGACCCAGTACTTC

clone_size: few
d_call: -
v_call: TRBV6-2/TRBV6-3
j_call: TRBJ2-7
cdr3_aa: CASSWSYGQYF
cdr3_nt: TGTGCCAGCAGCTGGTCTTACGGGCAGTACTTC

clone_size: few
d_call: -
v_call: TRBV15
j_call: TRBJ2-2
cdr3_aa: CATSPRMNTGELFF
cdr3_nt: TGTGCCACCAGCCCCCGGATGAACACCGGGGAGCTGTTTTTT

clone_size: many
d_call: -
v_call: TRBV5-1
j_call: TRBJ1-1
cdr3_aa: CASSLAQGPGLNTEAFF
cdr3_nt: TGCGCCAGCAGCTTGGCCCAGGGTCCCGGGCTGAACACTGAAGCTTTCTTT

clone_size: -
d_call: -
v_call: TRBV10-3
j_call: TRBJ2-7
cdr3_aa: CAIGAGQGNYEQYF
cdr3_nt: TGTGCCATCGGTGCCGGCCAGGGGAACTACGAGCAGTACTTC

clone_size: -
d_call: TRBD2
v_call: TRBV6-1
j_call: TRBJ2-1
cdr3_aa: CASSHLAGGRSNEQFF
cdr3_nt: TGTGCCAGCAGCCACCTAGCGGGAGGGCGTTCCAATGAGCAGTTCTTC

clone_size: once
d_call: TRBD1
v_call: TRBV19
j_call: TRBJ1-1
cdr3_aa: CASSIGDRVITEAFF
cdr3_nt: TGTGCCAGTAGTATAGGGGACAGGGTAATCACTGAAGCTTTCTTT

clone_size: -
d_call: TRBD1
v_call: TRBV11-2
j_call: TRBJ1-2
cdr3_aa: CASSPALGTGLGYTF
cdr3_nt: TGTGCCAGCAGCCCGGCTCTCGGGACAGGGCTTGGCTACACCTTC

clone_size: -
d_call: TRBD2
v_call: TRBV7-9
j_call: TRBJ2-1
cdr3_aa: CASSWGLAGLDNEQFF
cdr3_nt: TGTGCCAGCAGCTGGGGACTAGCGGGCCTCGACAATGAGCAGTTCTTC

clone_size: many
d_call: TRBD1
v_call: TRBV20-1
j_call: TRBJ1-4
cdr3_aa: CSGRQGRNEKLFF
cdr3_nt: TGCAGTGGCCGACAGGGTCGCAATGAAAAACTGTTTTTT